This T cell receptor beta chain comes out of a study of blood T cell repertoires in COVID-19. Germline-derived CDR1 and CDR2 are LGHDT and YNNKEL (reference sequence). The CDR3 is made up of 15 amino acids. V shed 2 bases and J 4 bases; nucleotides not matched to a gene: 4. Libraries were prepared by immunoSEQ multiplex PCR; TCRdb keeps only in-frame clonotypes and omits some of them. The sample lists 200,000 to 250,000 clones; 70% to 90% were seen once. The V gene is TRBV3-1 (or the pseudogene TRBV3-2), the J gene TRBJ1-2; TRBD1 aligns across 10 bases. What was sequenced was peripheral blood. This receptor was taken from a woman in her forties or fifties with active or convalescent COVID-19. The CDR3 region has the DNA TGTGCCAGCAGCCAATTAGGACAGGGGGGCTATGGCTACACCTTC. Protein sequence: CASSQLGQGGYGYTF.